This T cell receptor beta chain appears in the sequencing data of a study of siplizumab effects on memory and regulatory T cells (dated by TCRdb to the late 2010s). Some background on the complete study: The study examined how the anti-CD2 antibody siplizumab affects alloreactive T-cell subsets in allogeneic mixed lymphocyte reactions built from human PBMCs. Broader findings and caveats from the paper: Unstimulated naive T cells appeared to be more diverse than memory T cells, and naive cells seemed to make a substantial contribution to the alloresponse. Roughly 80-97% of proliferating CD4+ or CD8+ clones could not be assigned a naive or memory phenotype. The cumulative frequency of alloreactive sequences that could be traced back to unstimulated CD4+ memory T cells was significantly reduced by siplizumab. No functional confirmation was obtained for the suppressive function of proliferating Tregs from siplizumab cultures. Among mappable alloreactive CD4+ clones, an average Treg-derived fraction of about 69% was observed with siplizumab, compared with 25% to 30% in control reactions. Because sequences below about 10^-5 frequency were poorly captured, only a minor fraction of alloreactive clones could be mapped to unstimulated subsets.

Sorted unstimulated T cells and proliferating T cells recovered from mixed lymphocyte reactions underwent TCRbeta CDR3 sequencing. Fresh whole blood from fewer than 11 HLA-typed healthy donors was used to isolate PBMCs. For CDR1 and CDR2, the germline V gene (reference sequence) lists LNHDA and SQIVND. Compared with germline, V lacks 4 bases and J lacks 4 bases; bases without a gene match: 5. Its CDR3 holds 14 amino acids, cysteine through phenylalanine. Only the CDR3 portion is preserved as DNA: 42 bases, with reading frame beginning at the first base. Libraries were constructed by the immunoSEQ multiplex PCR assay. The deep sequencing platform assayed about 10^5 TCR templates per sample. Genomic DNA extracted from sorted T cells was used for TCRbeta CDR3 sequencing. The study's own analysis went as follows. Clonal analysis of TCRbeta CDR3 data was done in the R programming language. Alloreactive CD4+ and CD8+ clones were identified by comparing unstimulated samples to CFSE-low samples taken after the reaction. Alloreactive CD4+ clones were assigned to regulatory or non-regulatory origin by matching sequences to sorted unstimulated Treg and non-Treg repertoires. TCRdb's version of the immuneACCESS table is confined to in-frame rearrangements and falls short of the full clone set. An unresolved V gene accounts for under half of the shortfall where checked; the remainder is of unknown origin. From that table come the V and J calls and clone size; the DNA was used to work out D and trimming. The sample profile shows roughly 100,000 clones; about 94% of them were found once. The ten largest clonotypes hold about 1.1% of the sample.

Remarks on this clone: Its antigen is currently not known. Base quality data are lacking; no much larger clone is found one base away.

This chain joins TRBV19 to TRBJ2-3; 7 junctional bases match TRBD2. The clonotype originates from a human donor in good health. The sequencing sample was made of CD4+ T cells sorted from blood. This receptor carries the CDR3 CASSKGLVSDTQYF. The nucleotide sequence reads TGTGCCAGTAGTAAAGGACTAGTTTCAGATACGCAGTATTTT.